This entry lists 5 T cell receptor beta chains sequenced from one sample in a study of CD8 T cells in Susac syndrome. RNA was extracted with the RNeasy kit, and a quantity of about 0.45 to 1 ug was reverse transcribed using random hexamers. A single record per CDR3 protein comes from TCRdb applying MiXCR to the immunoSEQ multiplex PCR reads. This sample has about 130,000 distinct CDR3 sequences, with over 85% found just once. Sequenced: CD4+ T cells from PBMCs. The source is a human donor in good health.

This clonotype was found once. The chain recombines TRBV4-3 with TRBJ1-2; no clear D gene. This CDR3 comprises 13 residues. Germline-derived CDR1 and CDR2 are LGHNA and YSLEER. The V and J ends lost 3 bases and 6 bases respectively, with 11 bases between them. The CDR3 protein is CASSQRGENGYTF. The CDR3 DNA is TGCGCCAGCAGCCAGAGAGGAGAAAATGGCTACACCTTC.

This chain uses TRBV14 with TRBJ1-2, with D hard to call. V gave up 3 bases and J gave up 8 bases, with 13 bases separating them. Germline CDR1 is SGHDN and CDR2 is FVKESK. The CDR3 has 13 amino acids. CDR3 coding DNA: TGTGCCAGCAGCCAGGATGGGAACGTGGGCTACACCTTC. This gives the protein CASSQDGNVGYTF.

The chain couples TRBV6-6 to TRBJ1-6; TRBD1 matches at 8 bases. This CDR3 contains 11 residues. The germline V gene has CDR1 MNHNY and CDR2 SVGAGI (reference sequence). The V gene end was trimmed by 9 bases and the J gene end by 11 bases; junction bases not matched to a gene: 3. The chain's CDR3 is CASKDRAPLHF. DNA for the CDR3: TGTGCCAGTAAGGACAGGGCACCCCTCCACTTT.

J is TRBJ2-2 and V is TRBV7-8, with a tentative D call TRBD2 (7 bases). Germline loops: CDR1 SGHVS, CDR2 FQNEAQ. The CDR3 consists of 17 residues. V gave up 0 bases and J gave up 4 bases, with 15 bases separating them. CDR3 protein: CASSLARGGSATGELFF. As DNA, the CDR3 is TGTGCCAGCAGCTTAGCGAGGGGGGGGAGCGCCACCGGGGAGCTGTTTTTT.

The chain carries TRBV10-3 and TRBJ2-7; D is possibly TRBD1 (6 bases). Per the germline V gene, CDR1 is ENHRY and CDR2 is SYGVKD. The CDR3 totals 12 residues. V was cut by 7 bases and J by 2 bases, with 9 bases left in between. For the CDR3, the DNA is TGTGCCATCAAGGGGGAGCCCTACGAGCAGTACTTC. Residues: CAIKGEPYEQYF.